This is a list of T cell receptor beta chains from one sample in a study of T cells in Graves' hyperthyroidism and ophthalmopathy. TCRdb passed the multiplex PCR reads through MiXCR, listing each CDR3 protein once. Of roughly 290,000 distinct CDR3 sequences in the sample, roughly an eighth were seen once. Sequenced input: blood. The receptors shown here come from a woman aged 40 to 50 with Graves' hyperthyroidism. The conserved cysteine and the conserved F or W are not part of the CDR3 here. The order of the fields is V gene, CDR3 length, J gene, CDR3 protein.

v_gene: TRBV7-9
len: 11
j_gene: TRBJ2-7
CDR3aa: ASSFSTSDEQY

v_gene: TRBV12-3/TRBV12-4
len: 11
j_gene: TRBJ2-2
CDR3aa: ASSPGRGGELF

v_gene: TRBV13
len: 16
j_gene: TRBJ1-6
CDR3aa: ASSLGHLTGRQYSPLH

v_gene: TRBV20-1
len: 12
j_gene: TRBJ2-1
CDR3aa: SARIGGSYNEQF

v_gene: TRBV15
len: 14
j_gene: TRBJ2-6
CDR3aa: ATSRGRGSGANVLT

v_gene: TRBV3-1
len: 13
j_gene: TRBJ2-7
CDR3aa: ASSQGTARFDEQY

v_gene: TRBV12-3/TRBV12-4
len: 13
j_gene: TRBJ2-1
CDR3aa: ASSLVSGNYNEQF

v_gene: TRBV5-4
len: 12
j_gene: TRBJ2-5
CDR3aa: ASSPRDFKETQY

v_gene: TRBV2
len: 11
j_gene: TRBJ1-3
CDR3aa: ASRIRRGDTIY

v_gene: TRBV5-4
len: 13
j_gene: TRBJ1-1
CDR3aa: ASGTQTGRNTEAF

v_gene: TRBV6-1
len: 12
j_gene: TRBJ1-5
CDR3aa: ASQNGGGWQPQH

v_gene: TRBV28
len: 18
j_gene: TRBJ1-4
CDR3aa: ASSPRFHRQGFLTNEKLF

v_gene: TRBV5-1
len: 12
j_gene: TRBJ2-3
CDR3aa: ASSLAGATDTQY

v_gene: TRBV20-1
len: 13
j_gene: TRBJ2-1
CDR3aa: SANDRAGSYNEQF

v_gene: TRBV20-1
len: 10
j_gene: TRBJ1-1
CDR3aa: SARDWQLEAF

v_gene: TRBV2
len: 12
j_gene: TRBJ2-1
CDR3aa: ASKTSGAYNEQF

v_gene: TRBV29-1
len: 9
j_gene: TRBJ1-2
CDR3aa: SVESQWGYT

v_gene: TRBV7-9
len: 11
j_gene: TRBJ1-1
CDR3aa: ASSQITGTEAF

v_gene: TRBV5-1
len: 12
j_gene: TRBJ2-3
CDR3aa: ASRDPYVTDTQY

v_gene: TRBV6-1
len: 12
j_gene: TRBJ2-1
CDR3aa: ASSDPDPYNEQF

v_gene: TRBV15
len: 11
j_gene: TRBJ2-1
CDR3aa: ATGREYKTEQF

v_gene: TRBV5-4
len: 12
j_gene: TRBJ1-2
CDR3aa: ASSLGAEGFGYT

v_gene: TRBV27
len: 14
j_gene: TRBJ2-6
CDR3aa: ASSLSAGSGANVLT

v_gene: TRBV6-2/TRBV6-3
len: 12
j_gene: TRBJ1-5
CDR3aa: ASSSLDSNQPQH

v_gene: TRBV27
len: 12
j_gene: TRBJ2-3
CDR3aa: ASRTGYITDTQY

v_gene: TRBV20-1
len: 12
j_gene: TRBJ2-5
CDR3aa: SARGALHLLAQY

v_gene: TRBV5-1
len: 12
j_gene: TRBJ1-2
CDR3aa: ASSLERRLYGYT

v_gene: TRBV20-1
len: 12
j_gene: TRBJ1-5
CDR3aa: SANPVNSNQPQH

v_gene: TRBV27
len: 14
j_gene: TRBJ2-3
CDR3aa: ASSLWAGVGTDTQY

v_gene: TRBV9
len: 14
j_gene: TRBJ2-2
CDR3aa: ASSGTGLSNTGELF

v_gene: TRBV14
len: 13
j_gene: TRBJ2-5
CDR3aa: ASSQDRTQQETQY

v_gene: TRBV7-9
len: 14
j_gene: TRBJ2-3
CDR3aa: ASSFEGIAGTDTQY

v_gene: TRBV6-1
len: 13
j_gene: TRBJ2-7
CDR3aa: ASRDPGLRLNEQY

v_gene: TRBV4-2
len: 13
j_gene: TRBJ1-5
CDR3aa: ASSQDGSGNQPQH

v_gene: TRBV5-6
len: 10
j_gene: TRBJ2-2
CDR3aa: ASSLDPGELF